A selection of T cell receptor beta chains follows, all from one sample in a study of blood T cell repertoires in COVID-19. The assay was immunoSEQ multiplex PCR, and TCRdb's table has in-frame clones only and misses some. The sample lists some 68,000 clones, 70% to 90% seen once, with 3.4% in the top ten. The sequencing sample was made of peripheral blood. These receptors were taken from a woman aged 45-65 years with COVID-19, enrolled during active disease. Both conserved end residues are part of each CDR3. Fields, in order: clone size, D gene, V gene, J gene, CDR3 protein, CDR3 DNA. D genes are given only for firm matches. A row's size may be missing; if present it is once, few, many or a size class.

NA,NA,TRBV24-1,TRBJ2-7,CATSAGGILHSYEQYF,TGTGCCACCAGTGCAGGGGGGATCCTCCACTCCTACGAGCAGTACTTC
NA,NA,TRBV7-9,TRBJ1-2,CASSSTTANLYGYTF,TGTGCCAGCAGCTCCACGACAGCCAACCTATATGGCTACACCTTC
NA,TRBD1,TRBV2,TRBJ2-7,CASTQGAPSYEQYF,TGTGCCAGCACCCAGGGGGCTCCCTCCTACGAGCAGTACTTC
NA,TRBD1,TRBV7-2,TRBJ1-2,CASSQGAGQIYGYTF,TGTGCCAGCAGCCAAGGGGCGGGACAGATCTATGGCTACACCTTC
NA,NA,TRBV4-3,TRBJ2-4,CASSQTTENIQYF,TGCGCCAGCAGCCAAACCACAGAGAACATTCAGTACTTC
NA,TRBD2,TRBV10-3,TRBJ2-2,CAIRRWSSGRAANTGELFF,TGTGCCATCAGAAGGTGGTCTAGCGGGAGGGCCGCGAACACCGGGGAGCTGTTTTTT
NA,NA,TRBV7-2,TRBJ2-2,CASRRGTMEAGELFF,TGTGCCAGTCGTCGCGGGACGATGGAGGCCGGGGAGCTGTTTTTT
NA,NA,TRBV5-1,TRBJ1-1,CASSGGQSYGAFF,TGCGCCAGCAGCGGTGGACAGTCCTATGGGGCTTTCTTT
NA,NA,TRBV5-1,TRBJ2-5,CASRERETQYF,TGCGCCAGCCGCGAACGAGAGACCCAGTACTTC
NA,TRBD1,TRBV29-1,TRBJ1-2,CSVDYRGGYTF,TGCAGCGTTGACTACAGGGGCGGCTACACCTTC
NA,NA,TRBV3-1/TRBV3-2,TRBJ1-5,CASSQGDGITNQPQHF,TGTGCCAGCAGCCAAGGAGACGGGATCACAAATCAGCCCCAGCATTTT
NA,NA,TRBV11-2,TRBJ1-3,CASSGGGDTIYF,TGTGCCAGCAGTGGCGGGGGGGACACCATATATTTT
NA,NA,TRBV7-3,TRBJ2-1,CASSLDSSYNEQFF,TGTGCCAGCAGCCTAGACAGCTCCTACAATGAGCAGTTCTTC
NA,NA,TRBV30,TRBJ2-3,CAWSRYTDTQYF,TGTGCCTGGAGCAGGTACACAGATACGCAGTATTTT
once,NA,TRBV4-1,TRBJ2-3,CASSQEEQGSTDTQYF,TGCGCCAGCAGCCAAGAGGAACAGGGTAGTACAGATACGCAGTATTTT
NA,TRBD2,TRBV7-2,TRBJ2-1,CASRFGTSGGRYGNEQFF,TGTGCCAGCAGATTCGGGACTAGCGGAGGTAGATATGGCAATGAGCAGTTCTTC
NA,NA,TRBV18,TRBJ1-4,CASSPRAGERGNEKLFF,TGTGCCAGCTCACCTCGCGCGGGGGAACGGGGTAATGAAAAACTGTTTTTT
NA,TRBD2,TRBV14,TRBJ2-1,CASSHFVAGAYNEQFF,TGTGCCAGCAGCCACTTCGTAGCGGGCGCCTACAATGAGCAGTTCTTC
NA,NA,TRBV6-6,TRBJ2-2,CASSFQGPGELFF,TGTGCCAGCAGTTTCCAGGGGCCCGGGGAGCTGTTTTTT
NA,NA,TRBV5-4,TRBJ2-7,CASSLGRAYEQYF,TGTGCCAGCAGCTTGGGACGGGCCTACGAGCAGTACTTC
NA,TRBD1,TRBV30,TRBJ2-3,CAWSAQGAKDTQYF,TGTGCCTGGAGTGCACAGGGGGCGAAAGATACGCAGTATTTT
NA,NA,TRBV6-5,TRBJ2-1,CASRSSEQFF,TGTGCCAGCAGGTCGAGTGAGCAGTTCTTC
few,TRBD2,TRBV7-9,TRBJ2-5,CASSGWTSGRGETQYF,TGTGCCAGCAGCGGCTGGACTAGCGGGAGAGGGGAGACCCAGTACTTC
NA,NA,TRBV5-6,TRBJ2-1,CASSSPGGGEGNEQFF,TGTGCCAGCAGCTCCCCCGGAGGAGGGGAAGGCAATGAGCAGTTCTTC
NA,NA,TRBV5-4,TRBJ2-5,CASSGEADFQETQYF,TGTGCCAGCAGCGGCGAAGCGGACTTCCAAGAGACCCAGTACTTC
NA,NA,TRBV9,TRBJ2-4,CASSASYRETNIQYF,TGTGCCAGCAGCGCCTCCTACCGGGAGACAAACATTCAGTACTTC
NA,NA,TRBV11-3,TRBJ2-1,CASSLGQVYNEQFF,TGTGCCAGCAGCTTAGGACAGGTCTACAATGAGCAGTTCTTC
NA,TRBD2,TRBV7-2,TRBJ2-7,CASSQGLAGEQYF,TGTGCCAGCAGCCAAGGACTAGCCGGCGAGCAGTACTTC
NA,TRBD2,TRBV11-2,TRBJ2-5,CASSSHASGQETQYF,TGTGCCAGCAGCTCCCACGCTAGCGGACAAGAGACCCAGTACTTC
NA,TRBD2,TRBV27,TRBJ2-3,CASSPTPLAADTQYF,TGTGCCAGCAGTCCCACCCCCCTAGCGGCAGATACGCAGTATTTT
once,TRBD1,TRBV6-5,TRBJ1-1,CASSSKGAAFF,TGTGCCAGCAGTTCGAAGGGGGCGGCTTTCTTT
NA,NA,TRBV5-5,TRBJ1-1,CASRLRYGTEAFF,TGTGCCAGCAGACTCCGTTATGGCACTGAAGCTTTCTTT
NA,NA,TRBV5-4,TRBJ2-1,CASSFGQGVNEQFF,TGTGCCAGCAGCTTCGGTCAAGGGGTTAATGAGCAGTTCTTC